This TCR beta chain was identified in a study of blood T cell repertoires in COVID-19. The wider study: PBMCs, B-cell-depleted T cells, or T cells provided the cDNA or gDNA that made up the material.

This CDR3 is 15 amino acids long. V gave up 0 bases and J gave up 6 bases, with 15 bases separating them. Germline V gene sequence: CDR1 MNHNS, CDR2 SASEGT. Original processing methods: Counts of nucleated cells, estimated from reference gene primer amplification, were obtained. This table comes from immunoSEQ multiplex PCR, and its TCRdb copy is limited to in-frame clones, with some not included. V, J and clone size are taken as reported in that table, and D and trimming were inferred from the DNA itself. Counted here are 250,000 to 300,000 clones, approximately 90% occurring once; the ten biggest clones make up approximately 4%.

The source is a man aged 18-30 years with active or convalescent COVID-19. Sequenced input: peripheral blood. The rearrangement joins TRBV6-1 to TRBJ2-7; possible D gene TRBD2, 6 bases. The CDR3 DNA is TGTGCCAGCAGTGAAGCGTTTGGCAGGGAGGCCGAGCAGTACTTC. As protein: CASSEAFGREAEQYF.